This TCR beta chain is drawn from a study of post-analysis software for immune sequencing data. Overall study context: Patients had relapsing-remitting, secondary progressive or progressive-relapsing multiple sclerosis; some lacked subtype.

Findings and limits, study-wide: A few TRBV segments appeared more often in patients than in controls, and TRBV5-6, TRBV5-1 and TRBV20-1 were among these.

Between the trimmed V and J ends, which lost 4 bases and 0 bases, there was a span of 8 bases. Per germline, CDR1 SQVTM and CDR2 ANQGSEA. The CDR3 totals 13 residues. cDNA libraries of TCR beta carried unique molecular identifiers. TCRdb fed the PCR reads into MiXCR, producing one record per CDR3 protein. The repertoire holds hundreds of thousands of distinct CDR3 sequences, with roughly 30% as singletons. About this clonotype: Its antigen remains unknown.

This TCR derives from a girl under 18 with multiple sclerosis. The rearrangement uses TRBV29-1 and TRBJ2-3; no clear D. Specimen: blood. CDR3: CSVGADSTDTQYF. CDR3 bases: TGCAGCGTTGGGGCGGATAGCACAGATACGCAGTATTTT.